This TCR beta chain is from a study of T cells in Graves' hyperthyroidism and ophthalmopathy. TCR beta CDR3 sequences were amplified from RNA transcripts. HTBI primers were used for first-round RT-PCR of the TCR CDR3. TCRdb re-analysed the multiplex PCR reads in MiXCR, keeping a single row per CDR3 protein. Among hundreds of thousands of distinct CDR3 sequences, around 14% were seen once, and the ten largest hold 9.2%. Exclusion followed for patients with uncontrolled infection, other autoimmune disease, pregnancy or lactation. The germline V and J ends were trimmed by 1 base and 2 bases, with 8 bases remaining between them. The germline V gene encodes CDR1 SEHNR and CDR2 FQNEAQ (reference sequence). The CDR3 loop spans 14 amino acids.

The clonotype was recovered from a woman between 18 and 29 years old with Graves' hyperthyroidism. What was sequenced was blood. The rearrangement uses TRBV7-9 and TRBJ2-5; D is undetermined. The CDR3 DNA follows: TGTGCCAGCAGCTTAGAATTATCTCAAGAGACCCAGTACTTC. Translating gives CASSLELSQETQYF. The variable domain in full, completed from reference TRBV7-9 and TRBJ2-5, reads DTGVSQNPRHKITKRGQNVTFRCDPISEHNRLYWYRQTLGQGPEFLTYFQNEAQLEKSRLLSDRFSAERPKGSFSTLEIQRTEQGDSAMYLCASSLELSQETQYFGPGTRLLVL.